This T cell receptor beta chain was identified in a study of blood T cell repertoires in COVID-19. The CDR3 sequence is 13 residues long. Per the germline V gene, CDR1 is MDHEN and CDR2 is SYDVKM. V lost 6 bases to trimming and J lost 7 bases, with 10 bases between them. Assay used: immunoSEQ multiplex PCR; TCRdb lists only in-frame clones, some missing. The sample yields 300,000 or so clones, around 87% seen once. This TCR derives from a man between 70 and 80 years old with acute or convalescent COVID-19. The material sequenced was peripheral blood. This chain links TRBV28 with TRBJ1-6; D is perhaps TRBD1 (6 bases). The CDR3, as DNA: TGTGCCAGCAGGTTACAGGGAAATTCACCCCTCCACTTT. Amino acid sequence: CASRLQGNSPLHF.